This TCR beta chain originates from a study of blood T cell repertoires in COVID-19. About the study: The study drew acute and convalescent COVID-19 samples from the United States, Italy and Spain.

Only in-frame clones appear in the TCRdb table, and some are missing; sequencing was by immunoSEQ multiplex PCR. In the table there are 470,000 or so clones, about 90% of which are singletons. Participant age was about 18 to 89 years, and participants resided in fewer than 30 US areas. Participant-reported clinical history was the basis for cohort assignment. This CDR3 is built from 15 residues. Germline CDR1 reads MNHEY; CDR2 reads SMNVEV (reference sequence). V lost 3 bases to trimming and J lost 4 bases; unmatched junction nucleotides: 6. The receptor comes from a woman in her late teens or twenties with acute COVID-19. The J gene is TRBJ2-7, the V gene TRBV27; 10 nucleotides agree with TRBD2. Sequencing was carried out using PBMCs or T cells enriched from blood (not recorded which). This chain's CDR3 is CASSLRTSGRYEQYF. DNA of the CDR3: TGTGCCAGCAGTTTGCGGACTAGCGGCAGATACGAGCAGTACTTC.